This T cell receptor beta chain is from a study of control samples from healthy donors and cancer patients. Germline V gene data show CDR1 as MNHEY and CDR2 as SVGEGT. This CDR3 is built from 16 residues. V was pared by 1 base and J by 4 bases, with 14 bases between. Generated by immunoSEQ multiplex PCR, the TCRdb table keeps only in-frame clones and is missing some. The table lists roughly 88,000 clones, approximately 91% of them singletons. The clonotype originates from a woman in her twenties or thirties in good health. Sequenced sample: blood. The chain carries TRBV6-2 or TRBV6-3 and TRBJ1-5, with D hard to call. CDR3 nucleotides: TGTGCCAGCAGTTACTTGGCAAAGTCGAGGAATCAGCCCCAGCATTTT. Amino acid sequence: CASSYLAKSRNQPQHF.